This T cell receptor beta chain derives from a study of blood T cells in healthy people across ages (dated by TCRdb to about 2015). About the study as a whole: Template switching captured roughly one uniquely barcoded TCR beta cDNA molecule per two T cells in model experiments. To avoid experimental bias, donors of different ages were distributed randomly across sequencing lanes. Using deep sequencing normalized with unique cDNA molecular identifiers, the study measured how TCR beta repertoire diversity changes with age. Four age groups were formed from the donors: young (average approximately 15 years), middle-aged (just under 40), aged (62) and long-lived (approximately 78). The study analyzed two additional independent replicas of 1 million unique cDNA reads from the same blood draw for two donors, one aged 18 to 29 and one aged 80 or older. Overall results and qualifications from the work: Since profiling was done on bulk unsorted PBMCs, naive and antigen-experienced compartments could not be conclusively compared. Donor CMV infection status was unknown, potentially confounding age-related changes in expanded clonotypes. Estimates of total diversity based on one million sequenced T cells were regarded as lower bounds and as underestimates. A strong correlation was found between observed TCR beta diversity and the percentage of naive T cells measured by flow cytometry. As age increased, observed TCR beta diversity per million T cells dropped in a roughly linear way, and a significant reduction was already evident by age 40. Compared with the aged group, the long-lived group had more naive CD4+ T cells, fewer expanded clones and increased TCR diversity, a pattern suggesting age selection.

The method was 5' RACE. The sequencing machine was an Illumina HiSeq 2500. A second PCR of 7 to 11 cycles was performed with a sample-barcoded 5' primer and a J-beta primer mix. A unique molecular identifier was introduced onto each TCR beta cDNA molecule by a template-switch 5' adaptor carrying 12 random nucleotides. Each sample yielded at least 2.5 million CDR3-containing paired-end reads. All of the RNA was converted into first-strand cDNA using the Mint cDNA synthesis kit, with a TRBC-specific oligonucleotide serving as the primer. Following uracil-DNA glycosylase treatment, all cDNA underwent a first 18-cycle PCR with the universal primers M1SS and BC2_uni_R. The published analysis was carried out like this. Normalization of each sample was performed by random selection of 1 million high-quality reads, each carrying a distinct molecular identifier. Instead of being binned into consensus sequences, reads with shared molecular identifiers were discarded. MiTCR, run with a Q25 quality threshold and the strictest error-elimination algorithm, handled CDR3 identification, clonotype clustering and error correction. A nonparametric unseen species model using Euler transformation provided a lower-bound estimate of total TCR beta diversity. TCRdb itself trimmed the public reads at Q25 with fastp, ran MiXCR and retained productive beta chains. Each CDR3 protein gets just one entry, which takes the most common genes and DNA from the rows behind it. The V and J calls follow TCRdb's processing rather than the paper's. The sample table lists about 900,000 distinct CDR3 sequences, roughly 50% of them with a count of one. In total, the top ten clones hold around 15% of the sample.

Including the terminal cysteine and phenylalanine, the CDR3 comprises 18 residues. CDR3 DNA only is kept here, 54 bases in frame from base 1. Worth noting for this clonotype: Its antigen target is currently unknown. The sample holds no much larger clone one base away, and base qualities are not on file.

Systemically healthy Caucasian individuals from Russia, approximately 39 in total and aged roughly 6 to 100 years, were included as donors. Approximately 10 milliliters of peripheral blood were collected from each donor into EDTA-treated Vacutainer tubes. Ficoll-Paque density-gradient centrifugation was used to isolate PBMCs, with at least 6 million per sample. Total RNA was extracted from PBMCs with Trizol reagent, with at least 6 micrograms obtained per sample. For every donor, an aliquot of PBMCs went through flow cytometry to measure the percentages of naive CD45RAhigh/CD27high T cells. The TCR comes from a man aged 25 to 45 in good health. The V gene is TRBV21-1 and the J gene is TRBJ2-3; the DNA was not used to check the table's D call, TRBD2. TRBV21-1 is a listed pseudogene. Sequencing used blood. The CDR3 reads CASSPRLAGQTSTDTQYF. The sequenced DNA is TGTGCCAGCAGCCCGAGACTAGCGGGACAAACTAGCACAGATACGCAGTATTTT.